This TCR beta chain came from a study of T cells expressing NK-cell markers. Study background: Among the eight sequenced donors, seven tested HCMV-seropositive and one tested seronegative.

On this clonotype: The target antigen is unknown.

Whole-study results and caveats: Dominant NKG2C+ clonotype frequencies of roughly 1.0-7.5% of CD8+ T cells were measured in five or six donors. The study found these clonotypes also leading the CD3+CD56-NKG2C+ fraction in a handful of donors.

Looked up from germline, CDR1 is SGHRS and CDR2 is YFSETQ. CDR3 size: 17 residues. TCRdb processed the 5' RACE reads again and assigns one entry to each CDR3 protein, with no DNA. Its listing shows 440,000 or so distinct CDR3 sequences. This clonotype was sampled from a woman aged 18 to 69 in good health. Sequencing was done on a sample of blood T cells: a sorted CD56 or NKG2C T cell subset, CD4+ or CD8+ T cells, or bulk PBMC T cells (not recorded which). V gene TRBV5-1 combines with J gene TRBJ1-3; TCRdb's D call of TRBD1 is untestable without DNA. This CDR3 reads CASSPSGTGTSGNTIYF. The full variable domain, in which reference TRBV5-1 and TRBJ1-3 provide the parts outside the CDR3, is KAGVTQTPRYLIKTRGQQVTLSCSPISGHRSVSWYQQTPGQGLQFLFEYFSETQRNKGNFPGRFSGRQFSNSRSEMNVSTLELGDSALYLCASSPSGTGTSGNTIYFGEGSWLTVV.